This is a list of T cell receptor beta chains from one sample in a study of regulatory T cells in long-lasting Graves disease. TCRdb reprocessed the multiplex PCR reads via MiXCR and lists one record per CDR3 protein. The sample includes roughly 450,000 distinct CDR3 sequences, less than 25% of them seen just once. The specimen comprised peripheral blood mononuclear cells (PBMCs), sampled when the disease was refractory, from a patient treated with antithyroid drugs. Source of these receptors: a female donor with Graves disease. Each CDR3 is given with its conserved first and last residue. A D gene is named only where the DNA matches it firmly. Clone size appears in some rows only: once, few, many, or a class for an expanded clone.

CDR3: CASSPTTENYGYTF; DNA: TGTGCCAGCAGCCCGACGACCGAAAACTATGGCTACACCTTC; V: TRBV7-8; size: many; D: .; J: TRBJ1-2
CDR3: CASSPDPLEQYF; DNA: TGTGCCAGCAGCCCAGACCCCCTCGAGCAGTACTTC; V: TRBV7-9; size: few; D: .; J: TRBJ2-7
CDR3: CASSTTGKETQYF; DNA: TGTGCCAGTAGTACGACAGGGAAAGAGACCCAGTACTTC; V: TRBV19; size: few; D: TRBD1; J: TRBJ2-5
CDR3: CASSYGGYNYGYTF; DNA: TGTGCCAGCAGTTACGGAGGATATAACTATGGCTACACCTTC; V: TRBV6-2/TRBV6-3; size: many; D: .; J: TRBJ1-2
CDR3: CASSFGGSLETQYF; DNA: TGCGCCAGCAGCTTCGGCGGGAGCTTAGAGACCCAGTACTTC; V: TRBV5-1; size: .; D: TRBD2; J: TRBJ2-5
CDR3: CASTRTPSEQYF; DNA: TGTGCCAGCACCCGGACACCCTCGGAGCAGTACTTC; V: TRBV2; size: .; D: .; J: TRBJ2-7
CDR3: CATSKGGSSEKLFF; DNA: TGTGCCACCAGCAAAGGAGGCAGCAGTGAAAAACTGTTTTTT; V: TRBV15; size: few; D: .; J: TRBJ1-4
CDR3: CASSPTANYEQYF; DNA: TGTGCCAGCAGCCCGACAGCGAACTACGAGCAGTACTTC; V: TRBV7-3; size: few; D: .; J: TRBJ2-7
CDR3: CAWSPTRNEQYF; DNA: TGTGCCTGGAGTCCTACTAGGAACGAGCAGTACTTC; V: TRBV30; size: many; D: .; J: TRBJ2-7
CDR3: CASSRPRNEQFF; DNA: TGTGCCAGCAGCCGCCCCCGCAATGAGCAGTTCTTC; V: TRBV28; size: .; D: .; J: TRBJ2-1
CDR3: CATTGTWHNQPQHF; DNA: TGTGCCACCACGGGCACGTGGCACAATCAGCCCCAGCATTTT; V: TRBV12-3/TRBV12-4; size: many; D: .; J: TRBJ1-5
CDR3: CASSPDGLYGYTF; DNA: TGTGCCAGCAGCCCTGACGGTCTCTATGGCTACACCTTC; V: TRBV28; size: many; D: .; J: TRBJ1-2
CDR3: CASSEDEGQRELFF; DNA: TGTGCCAGCAGTGAAGACGAGGGACAGAGGGAGCTGTTTTTT; V: TRBV2; size: many; D: TRBD1; J: TRBJ2-2
CDR3: CASSLTGLAISQETQYF; DNA: TGTGCCAGCAGCCTCACGGGACTAGCGATAAGTCAAGAGACCCAGTACTTC; V: TRBV5-4; size: .; D: TRBD2; J: TRBJ2-5
CDR3: CASSPIQGDYKRYF; DNA: TGTGCCAGCAGCCCAATTCAGGGCGACTATAAGCGGTACTTC; V: TRBV7-9; size: once; D: .; J: TRBJ2-7
CDR3: CAGSLVGTAEKLFF; DNA: TGTGCCGGCAGTTTAGTAGGGACAGCTGAAAAACTGTTTTTT; V: TRBV11-2; size: .; D: TRBD1; J: TRBJ1-4